One sample yielded the 9 T cell receptor beta chains listed below, sequenced in a study of OX40 agonist ivuxolimab in advanced cancers. Profiling relied on immunoSEQ multiplex PCR, and the TCRdb table lists in-frame clones only, not all of them. The table includes about 40,000 clones, approximately 81% detected once. The specimen was CD4+ or CD8+ T cells sorted from blood, collected in a trial of the OX40 agonist ivuxolimab. The receptors were gathered from an adult with an advanced solid tumor such as melanoma, head and neck, liver or kidney cancer.

The rearrangement links TRBV27 to TRBJ1-5; 8 bases align to TRBD1. Germline lookup yields CDR1 MNHEY and CDR2 SMNVEV (reference sequence). The CDR3 has 14 residues. V shed 3 bases and J 9 bases; nucleotides not matched to a gene: 7. Here the CDR3 reads CASSFIGQGSPQHF. The CDR3 DNA reads TGTGCCAGCAGTTTCATAGGACAGGGATCGCCCCAGCATTTT.

The rearrangement links TRBV13 to TRBJ2-3; maybe TRBD1 (6 bases). Germline-derived CDR1 and CDR2 are PRHDT and FYEKMQ (reference sequence). This CDR3 is built from 15 residues. Trimming pared 4 bases from V and 0 bases from J, leaving 11 bases between. CDR3 DNA sequence: TGTGCCAGCAGCTCCACAGGGACGAGCACAGATACGCAGTATTTT. Translation: CASSSTGTSTDTQYF.

The V gene is TRBV7-2, the J gene TRBJ2-3, with D unresolved. The V end was cut by 2 bases, the J end by 6 bases, with 18 bases between. There are 16 residues in the CDR3. The V gene's germline CDR1 is SGHTA and CDR2 FQGNSA. This chain's CDR3 is CASSLTSWGNSDTQYF. The CDR3 nucleotides are TGTGCCAGCAGCTTAACGTCTTGGGGAAACTCGGATACGCAGTATTTT.

This chain joins TRBV19 and TRBJ2-1, with no clear D. Looked up from germline, CDR1 is LNHDA and CDR2 is SQIVND (reference sequence). V lost 4 bases to trimming and J lost 9 bases, with 10 bases between them. This CDR3 comprises 12 residues. In nucleotides, the CDR3 is TGTGCCAGTAGTAGAGGTTTACTTGAGCAGTTCTTC. It is translated as CASSRGLLEQFF.

The genes are TRBV7-9 and TRBJ1-4; no firm D call. Germline V gene data show CDR1 as SEHNR and CDR2 as FQNEAQ (reference sequence). This CDR3 is built from 15 residues. V dropped 5 bases and J dropped 5 bases, with 15 bases sitting between them. CDR3 amino acids: CASSLYGSENEKLFF. DNA for the CDR3: TGTGCCAGCAGCCTGTACGGCTCAGAGAATGAAAAACTGTTTTTT.

The rearrangement uses TRBV7-8 and TRBJ2-1; D possibly corresponds to TRBD1 (5 bases). The CDR3 consists of 11 residues. V was shortened by 1 base and J by 10 bases, with 5 bases between the two germline ends. Germline V gene lookup returns CDR1 SGHVS and CDR2 FQNEAQ. CDR3 nucleotides: TGTGCCAGCAGCTTAGGGACAGAGCAGTTCTTC. The encoded protein is CASSLGTEQFF.

The V call is TRBV9, the J call TRBJ2-3; D is perhaps TRBD2 (6 bases). CDR3 length: 14 residues. Trimming cost V 3 bases and J 0 bases, with 8 bases left between them. Per the germline V gene, CDR1 is SGDLS and CDR2 is YYNGEE. CDR3 nucleotide sequence: TGTGCCAGCAGCGGGACTATTAGCACAGATACGCAGTATTTT. The encoded protein is CASSGTISTDTQYF.

Only a few counts were recorded for this clone. The CDR3 is CASSSYESSYEQYF. CDR3 DNA: TGTGCCAGCAGCTCGTACGAGAGCTCCTACGAGCAGTACTTC. The chain is built from TRBV7-7 and TRBJ2-7; no reliable D call. V was cut by 4 bases and J by 0 bases, with 10 bases left in between. The CDR3 totals 14 residues. The germline CDR1 and CDR2 sequences are SSHAT and FNYEAQ (reference sequence). Filled out from reference TRBV7-7 and TRBJ2-7, the complete variable domain reads GAGVSQSPRYKVTKRGQDVTLRCDPISSHATLYWYQQALGQGPEFLTYFNYEAQPDKSGLPSDRFSAERPEGSISTLTIQRTEQRDSAMYRCASSSYESSYEQYFGPGTRLTVT.

V and J are TRBV13 and TRBJ2-3; TRBD2 matches 13 bases. The length of the CDR3 is 20 residues. Germline CDR1 PRHDT, CDR2 FYEKMQ (reference sequence). V was pared by 5 bases and J by 2 bases, with 16 bases of the junction left unmatched. The CDR3 reads CASSPSVGTSGKEDTDTQYF. The CDR3 DNA is TGTGCCAGCAGCCCGTCAGTGGGGACTAGCGGGAAAGAAGACACAGATACGCAGTATTTT.